The rows below give T cell receptor beta chains drawn from one sample of a study of response to subunit inactivated influenza vaccine. TCRdb itself ran the RT-PCR reads through MiXCR, one entry per CDR3 protein. The sample includes roughly 700,000 distinct CDR3 sequences, more than 11% seen only once; the top ten take around 6.5%. The source material was PBMCs from blood, sampled roughly 15 days before vaccination. These receptor sequences come from a man aged 45 to 65 who received an inactivated influenza vaccine. The CDR3 runs from the conserved cysteine through the conserved F or W. The D gene is left open where the match is weak. Clone size is stated in some rows and not others, as once, few, many or a class when expanded.

>TRBD2|TRBJ2-7|TRBV20-1|few
CSVLAGYEQYF
TGCAGTGTTCTAGCGGGCTACGAGCAGTACTTC
>-|TRBJ2-3|TRBV12-3/TRBV12-4|-
CASSLFSSPGMVGDTQYF
TGTGCCAGCAGTTTATTCTCCTCCCCCGGGATGGTTGGAGATACGCAGTATTTT
>-|TRBJ2-1|TRBV7-8|-
CASSLDAGLAEQFF
TGTGCCAGCAGCTTAGACGCCGGGCTAGCGGAGCAGTTCTTC
>-|TRBJ1-2|TRBV20-1|many
CSGETATDGYTF
TGCAGTGGGGAGACTGCCACCGATGGCTACACCTTC
>-|TRBJ1-2|TRBV29-1|-
CSVARGMGSGYTF
TGCAGCGTTGCCCGGGGGATGGGCTCTGGCTACACCTTC
>-|TRBJ1-5|TRBV2|-
CASSDRSRGSQPQHF
TGTGCCAGCAGTGATAGGTCGAGGGGATCTCAGCCCCAGCATTTT
>-|TRBJ2-1|TRBV6-5|few
CASSFAGTTFYNEQFF
TGTGCCAGCAGTTTCGCCGGGACAACTTTCTACAATGAGCAGTTCTTC
>-|TRBJ2-5|TRBV7-9|-
CASSLLQGPMQETQYF
TGTGCCAGCAGCTTATTACAGGGACCAATGCAAGAGACCCAGTACTTC
>-|TRBJ2-1|TRBV12-3/TRBV12-4|many
CASSSTGLNEQFF
TGTGCCAGCAGTTCGACAGGTCTGAATGAGCAGTTCTTC
>TRBD1|TRBJ1-2|TRBV11-2|many
CASSIRQGIFYGYTF
TGTGCCAGCAGCATTCGACAGGGAATCTTCTATGGCTACACCTTC
>TRBD2|TRBJ2-3|TRBV11-2|few
CASSFVLAGEPGADTQYF
TGTGCCAGCAGCTTTGTACTAGCGGGGGAACCAGGTGCTGATACGCAGTATTTT
>TRBD1|TRBJ2-7|TRBV6-2/TRBV6-3|many
CASSVGTGGDEQYF
TGTGCCAGCAGTGTGGGGACAGGGGGCGACGAGCAGTACTTC
>-|TRBJ1-6|TRBV12-3/TRBV12-4|-
CASSLRALNSPLHF
TGTGCCAGCAGTTTAAGGGCCCTAAATTCACCCCTCCACTTT
>TRBD2|TRBJ2-1|TRBV11-3|few
CASSLNGAGGLGGEQFF
TGTGCCAGCAGCTTAAACGGTGCGGGGGGTCTTGGTGGTGAGCAGTTCTTC
>TRBD1|TRBJ1-4|TRBV6-1|few
CASRLSGTGVEKLFF
TGTGCCAGCAGACTATCAGGGACAGGGGTAGAAAAACTGTTTTTT
>TRBD1|TRBJ2-5|TRBV29-1|-
CSGTGGRETQYF
TGCAGCGGGACAGGGGGCAGGGAGACCCAGTACTTC
>TRBD1|TRBJ1-2|TRBV4-1|-
CASSSPGTGVYGYTF
TGCGCCAGCAGCTCTCCCGGGACAGGGGTCTATGGCTACACCTTC
>-|TRBJ1-1|TRBV7-2|-
CASSLAPISEAFF
TGTGCCAGCAGCTTAGCCCCTATTTCTGAAGCTTTCTTT
>-|TRBJ2-3|TRBV29-1|many
CSVPRLEAVGTDTQYF
TGCAGCGTGCCCAGACTAGAGGCGGTTGGCACAGATACGCAGTATTTT
>-|TRBJ1-6|TRBV6-5|-
CASSYGQDNSPLHF
TGTGCCAGCAGTTACGGACAAGATAATTCACCCCTCCACTTT